This T cell receptor (beta chain) emerged from a study of molecular identifiers for immune sequencing clone quantification. Regarding the study as a whole: Highly expanded clone sizes could be underestimated by identical TCR molecules sharing a barcode. Detection of one spiked Jurkat cell's TCR RNA reportedly worked in 1 million or so naive cells. Over 98% of effector molecules, but under 1% in naive cells, were held by clones with more than 20 RNA copies.

Via MiXCR, TCRdb re-called the PCR reads, giving one row per CDR3 protein. The sample has roughly 50,000 distinct CDR3 sequences; just over 35% are singletons. Trimming removed 5 bases from V and 4 bases from J, with 12 bases in between. The CDR3 spans 14 residues. CDR1 SGHVS and CDR2 FNYEAQ come from the germline V gene. This clonotype was counted a few times. Its cognate antigen is unknown. In the sort, naive CD8 T cells were defined as CD8+CD4-CCR7+CD45RA+. The chain uses TRBV7-6 and TRBJ1-3; tentatively, D is TRBD1 (5 bases). The clonotype comes from a human donor in good health. Some libraries in this study had Jurkat cell RNA spiked in. The sample consisted of naive CD8+ T cells from blood, with Jurkat cell RNA spiked in. Subset noted: FACS-sorted CD8+CD4-CCR7+CD45RA+ naive T cells. The CDR3 DNA follows: TGTGCCAGCAGCCGTCCGGGGGAGGGAAACACCATATATTTT. Protein: CASSRPGEGNTIYF.